This T cell receptor (beta chain) came from a study of T cell responses to AZD1222 COVID-19 vaccine (dated by TCRdb to the early 2020s). Some background on the complete study: TCR sequencing was performed for more than 230 trial participants, of whom around 200 were given two doses of AZD1222 and around 26 were given two doses of MenACWY control vaccine. Enrollment into the trials was organized by age into subgroups of 18-55, 56-69 and 70-plus years, and those subgroups contained approximately 150, 30 and 60 TCR-sequenced participants, respectively. Beyond this particular receptor, the publication reports: In the small 56-69-year group, the increase in depth fell short of significance, most likely because of low power. Because no day 14 peak-response samples were available, repertoires were characterized only after the peak T cell response. After two AZD1222 doses, spike-specific TCR breadth and depth were significantly higher than at day 0 and than in MenACWY recipients. CD4 TCRs associated with the vaccine covered the entire spike protein, and the dominant responses were in regions 160-218 and 743-854. Only six AZD1222 recipients were SARS-CoV-2 seropositive at baseline, limiting conclusions about previously exposed vaccinees. Participants were mostly white British and included more females than males, and it was suggested by the authors that clonal diversity may have been underestimated. Reportedly, almost half of the unique spike-specific TCRs recognized epitopes lying outside the regions that are mutated in the B.1.351 and B.1.1.7 variants.

Turning to this clone: What this receptor recognizes is not known. One base away there is no much larger clone; base qualities are not given.

Interpreted using the paper, the time point label stands for: about 28 days (+/-7) after the second vaccine dose. AZD1222 recipients given second doses at about 4 weeks or at about 12 weeks were pooled, since spike-specific TCR depth and breadth were not found to differ between the two schedules. The vaccinee samples were drawn from two UK trials, COV001 and COV002, one of which was a single-blind randomized controlled phase 2/3 trial testing AZD1222 (ChAdOx1 nCoV-19) in healthy adults. For TCRbeta chain sequencing, PBMC samples were collected from trial participants at day 0 and at day 28 after the second dose. Via the germline V gene (reference sequence), CDR1 is LNHDA and CDR2 SQIVND. The CDR3 goes from the cysteine to the phenylalanine over 12 residues. The sequence is cut down to CDR3 DNA, 36 bases in frame from base 1. Trimming removed 5 bases from V and 4 bases from J, leaving 8 bases between the germline ends.

The CDR3 regions of human TCRbeta chains were subjected to immunosequencing. The authors' analysis ran thus. Repertoire TCRs were checked for matches against a reference library of SARS-CoV-2-specific TCRs that had been generated using the MIRA antigen-specificity platform. Breadth meant the fraction of unique TCRs that were SARS-CoV-2-associated, whereas depth meant the fraction of total T cells that were SARS-CoV-2-associated. Using the MIRA data, each spike-specific TCR was assigned both to the spike region to which the TCR was reactive and to a CD4 or CD8 class. Log10-transformed breadth and depth values were compared by one-way ANOVA with Sidak's multiple comparisons tests. In TCRdb, the immuneACCESS table is reduced to in-frame sequences with V and J assigned. These tables do not hold every clone; where another copy was compared, an unresolved V gene accounts for under half, and the others remain unexplained. V and J calls and clone size are copied from that table; D and trimming were computed from the DNA. The sample has 75,000 to 85,000 clones on record, about 90% of them singletons. The ten largest account for 1.3% to 1.5% of the sample.

This receptor was obtained from an adult who received the AZD1222 COVID-19 vaccine. The sample in question was peripheral blood, obtained 28 days after the second AZD1222 dose. Recombination linked TRBV19 to TRBJ2-5; a tentative D call is TRBD1 (5 bases match). CDR3 sequence: CASSVQGETQYF. The DNA is TGTGCCAGTAGTGTCCAGGGAGAGACCCAGTACTTC.